This T cell receptor beta chain was recovered during a study of blood T cell repertoires in COVID-19. The germline CDR1 and CDR2 sequences are WSHSY and SAAADI. V shed 8 bases and J 7 bases; nucleotides not matched to a gene: 4. CDR3 size: 11 residues. Profiled with immunoSEQ multiplex PCR; TCRdb holds only in-frame clones, not every one. The sample lists 250,000 to 350,000 clones, 75% to 95% occurring once. The sample taken for sequencing was peripheral blood. The genes are TRBV10-2 and TRBJ2-7; 8 bases agree with TRBD2. This receptor was taken from a woman aged 25 to 39 with COVID-19, enrolled during active disease. The CDR3 loop is CASGTSGEQYF. CDR3 nucleotide sequence: TGCGCCAGCGGGACTAGTGGGGAGCAGTACTTC.